This T cell receptor (beta chain) was sequenced during a study of T cells in Graves' hyperthyroidism and ophthalmopathy. General study results and limits: From stable hyperthyroidism, ophthalmopathy was set apart by a 13 V-J model.

A word on this clonotype: Antigen: not known.

CDR1 SGHTA and CDR2 FQGNSA come from the germline V gene. V was pared by 5 bases and J by 2 bases, with 16 bases between. This CDR3 is 15 amino acids long. Stability of Graves' hyperthyroidism was defined as absent ophthalmopathy progression within 18 months. Orbital computed tomography and thyroid ultrasound, together with serum TRAb and thyroxine and clinical symptoms, were used for diagnoses. Researchers amplified the TCR beta CDR3 regions from RNA transcripts. The HTBI set primed first-round TCR CDR3 RT-PCR. TCRdb re-analysed the multiplex PCR reads in MiXCR, keeping a single row per CDR3 protein. This sample has approximately 640,000 distinct CDR3 sequences, with around 15% found just once.

Material: blood. The genes are TRBV7-2 and TRBJ2-7; the D call may be TRBD1 or TRBD2 (5 bases each). The receptor was isolated from a woman aged 25-40 years with Graves' hyperthyroidism. CDR3 sequence reads: CASSPSRDHTYEQYF. The CDR3 DNA reads as TGTGCCAGCAGCCCCAGCCGGGACCACACCTACGAGCAGTACTTC.